This T cell receptor beta chain was identified in a study of cytomegalovirus exposure and HLA in healthy donors. The data were produced by immunoSEQ multiplex PCR, yet TCRdb's version contains in-frame clones alone and is incomplete. The repertoire includes about 50,000 clones, around nine tenths of them detected once, and around 1.1% sits in the top ten. Germline V CDR1 and CDR2: SGHDT, YYEEEE. After removal of 1 base from V and 1 base from J, the junction contained 0 bases not matched to a gene. The CDR3 totals 14 residues. Study-wide results and caveats: The authors listed approximately 150 TCR beta chains as cytomegalovirus-associated.

To note about this clone: No antigen is known for it.

The donors were members of the roughly 130-subject validation cohort (separate from the roughly 700-subject first cohort). Sequencing was done on a sample of PBMCs. The source of this sequence is a man between 18 and 35 years old in good health and CMV-seronegative. V and J are TRBV5-6 and TRBJ2-3, with 7 bases fitting TRBD1. As DNA, the CDR3 is TGTGCCAGCAGCTTGCAGGGGGGCACAGATACGCAGTATTTT. Protein sequence: CASSLQGGTDTQYF.